This T cell receptor beta chain originates from a study of metastatic and nonmetastatic thyroid tumors. Study-level background: Malignant and benign thyroid patients had repertoires compared in peripheral blood and tumor or nodule tissue.

This clone was detected many times. The antigen remains unidentified. Original methodology: The study took CDR3 differences across clinicopathological groups and made a distant-metastasis classifier for papillary thyroid cancer from them. TCRdb re-called clones from the PCR reads using MiXCR. For this entry, the V and J calls and clone size follow TCRdb and not the study's own pipeline. This table holds more than 8,000 clones, about 23% found once. V lost 0 bases, J lost 6 bases, and 14 bases lay in between. There are 16 residues in the CDR3. Germline V lookup: CDR1 KGHDR, CDR2 SFDVKD. Every patient underwent thyroid surgery untreated. Findings and caveats of the study: It was reported that TCR beta diversity was significantly higher in malignant thyroid tumors than benign nodules, in blood and tumor.

The specimen sequenced was tumor tissue. The chain employs TRBV24-1 and TRBJ2-1; D possibly matches TRBD1 or TRBD2 (5 bases each). The TCR sequence derives from a female donor with papillary thyroid cancer or a benign thyroid nodule (not recorded which). Some clones in this sample may be carry-over from other donors' samples. CDR3 sequence: CATSDLRGRIPNEQFF. The DNA of the CDR3 is TGTGCCACCAGTGATTTGCGGGGACGGATTCCCAATGAGCAGTTCTTC.